This is a list of T cell receptor beta chains from one sample in a study of long-term antiretroviral therapy in people with HIV. Clones were read by immunoSEQ multiplex PCR, and TCRdb kept only the in-frame ones, dropping some. Of some 20,000 clones detected, approximately 80% appear once; the ten largest clones hold about 4.5%. The input for sequencing was unsorted PBMCs, taken roughly 5.9 years after starting antiretroviral therapy. These receptors were collected from a man aged 25 to 45 with HIV. The CDR3 runs from the conserved cysteine through the conserved F or W.

v_call	j_call	cdr3_length	cdr3_aa
TRBV4-3	TRBJ2-1	15	CASSQVGGNYNEQFF
TRBV19	TRBJ2-7	14	CASALRDSTYEQYF
TRBV6-5	TRBJ2-7	15	CASSYRGDKGYEQYF
TRBV28	TRBJ1-2	14	CASSPLPTEYGYTF
TRBV28	TRBJ1-5	16	CASTPGASAGNQPQHF
TRBV11-3	TRBJ2-5	14	CASSARDKEETQYF
TRBV6-6	TRBJ2-7	14	CASSSPDGSYEQYF
TRBV18	TRBJ2-2	12	CASSDRAGELFF
TRBV4-3	TRBJ2-7	15	CASSGTGTGSYEQYF
TRBV11-2	TRBJ2-5	15	CASTLGTAYQETQYF
TRBV2	TRBJ2-7	16	CASSEGGTGRNYEQYF
TRBV29-1	TRBJ1-4	12	CSVEQGREKLFF
TRBV11-3	TRBJ2-5	15	CASSFGAGGQETQYF
TRBV19	TRBJ2-1	16	CASTRTSGSAHNEQFF
TRBV12-2	TRBJ1-3	15	CASRLGPLSGNTIYF
TRBV5-1	TRBJ2-2	18	CASSPRPSGGARTGELFF
TRBV7-3	TRBJ2-6	15	CASSMGGAGANVLTF
TRBV19	TRBJ2-7	15	CASSIPGQGTYEQYF
TRBV5-4	TRBJ1-2	15	CASSPLDRVNYGYTF
TRBV7-2	TRBJ1-2	16	CASSLDPGGYNYGYTF
TRBV5-6	TRBJ2-7	13	CASSLDRAWEQYF
TRBV7-9	TRBJ1-2	13	CASSAGTGVGYTF
TRBV5-4	TRBJ1-1	14	CASSLGRENTEAFF
TRBV27	TRBJ1-1	14	CASSTRTGDTEAFF
TRBV5-6	TRBJ2-7	16	CASSLVPGGAAYEQYF
TRBV28	TRBJ2-7	16	CASRTFGRAHSYEQYF
TRBV7-9	TRBJ2-3	18	CASSSTSGGTLSTDTQYF
TRBV5-6	TRBJ1-2	15	CASSSGTGLNYGYTF
TRBV6-5	TRBJ1-2	12	CASRPGQHGYTF
TRBV7-3	TRBJ2-5	17	CASSAMGLAGGQETQYF
TRBV18	TRBJ2-3	14	CASSPASSSDTQYF
TRBV5-4	TRBJ1-1	15	CASSLDADLNTEAFF
TRBV27	TRBJ2-7	15	CASSPGRELSYEQYF
TRBV6-5	TRBJ2-7	13	CASRFLDYYEQYF
TRBV4-2	TRBJ2-3	17	CASSQELSGGWGDTQYF
TRBV7-6	TRBJ2-7	13	CASSSSLRYEQYF
TRBV27	TRBJ2-1	14	CASSPQLGRAEQFF
TRBV10-3	TRBJ2-7	14	CAIRTGGGHYEQYF
TRBV4-2	TRBJ2-2	17	CASSDPGLAGHTGELFF
TRBV6-1	TRBJ2-1	15	CASKLGGAGDFEQFF
TRBV27	TRBJ2-1	15	CASSPPGLGFNEQFF